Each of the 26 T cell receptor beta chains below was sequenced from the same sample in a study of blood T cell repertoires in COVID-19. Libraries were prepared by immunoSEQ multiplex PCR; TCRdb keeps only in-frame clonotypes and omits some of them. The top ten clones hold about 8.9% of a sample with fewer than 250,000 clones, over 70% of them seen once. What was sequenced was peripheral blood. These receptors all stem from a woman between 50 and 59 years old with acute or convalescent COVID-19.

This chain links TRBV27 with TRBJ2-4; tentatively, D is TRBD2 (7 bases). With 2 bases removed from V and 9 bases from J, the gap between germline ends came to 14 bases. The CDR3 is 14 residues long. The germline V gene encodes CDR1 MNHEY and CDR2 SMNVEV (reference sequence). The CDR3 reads CASSLGGEGGIQYF. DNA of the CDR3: TGTGCCAGCAGTTTAGGGGGGGAAGGGGGCATTCAGTACTTC.

This CDR3 reads CASSPTGTSYNEQFF. For the CDR3, the DNA is TGTGCCAGCAGCCCGACAGGTACCTCCTACAATGAGCAGTTCTTC. The V call is TRBV28, the J call TRBJ2-1; possible D gene TRBD1, 6 bases. CDR3 length equals 15 residues. V was shortened by 6 bases and J by 0 bases, with 12 bases between the two germline ends. Per germline, CDR1 MDHEN and CDR2 SYDVKM.

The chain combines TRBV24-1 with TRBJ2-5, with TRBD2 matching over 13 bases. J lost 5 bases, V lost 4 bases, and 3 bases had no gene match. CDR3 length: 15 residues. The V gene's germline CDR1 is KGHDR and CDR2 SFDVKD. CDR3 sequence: CATSEGTSGVETQYF. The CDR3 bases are TGTGCCACCAGTGAAGGGACTAGCGGGGTTGAGACCCAGTACTTC.

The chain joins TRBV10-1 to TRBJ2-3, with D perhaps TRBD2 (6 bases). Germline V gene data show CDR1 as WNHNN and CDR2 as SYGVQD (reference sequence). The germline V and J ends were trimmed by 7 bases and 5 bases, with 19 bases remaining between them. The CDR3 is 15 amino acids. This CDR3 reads CASTHLATRGDTQYF. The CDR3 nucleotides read TGCGCCAGCACCCATCTAGCGACCCGCGGAGATACGCAGTATTTT.

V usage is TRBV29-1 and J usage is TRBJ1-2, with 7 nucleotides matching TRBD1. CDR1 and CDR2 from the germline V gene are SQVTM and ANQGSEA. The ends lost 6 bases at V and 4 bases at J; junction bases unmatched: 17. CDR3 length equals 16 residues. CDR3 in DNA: TGCAGCGTCTACGGACAGGTGAAAGTAAACGCCTATGGCTACACCTTC. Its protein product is CSVYGQVKVNAYGYTF.

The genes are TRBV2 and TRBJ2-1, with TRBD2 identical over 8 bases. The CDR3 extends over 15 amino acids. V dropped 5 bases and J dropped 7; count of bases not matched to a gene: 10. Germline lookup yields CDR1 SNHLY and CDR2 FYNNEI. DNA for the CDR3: TGTGCCAGCAGTCCGCGGACTAGCTTCAGGAATGAGCAGTTCTTC. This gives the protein CASSPRTSFRNEQFF.

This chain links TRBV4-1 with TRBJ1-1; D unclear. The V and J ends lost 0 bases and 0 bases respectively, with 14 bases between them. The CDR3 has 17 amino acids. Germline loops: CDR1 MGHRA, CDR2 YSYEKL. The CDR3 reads CASSQERLNGMNTEAFF. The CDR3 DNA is TGCGCCAGCAGCCAAGAAAGGTTGAACGGGATGAACACTGAAGCTTTCTTT.

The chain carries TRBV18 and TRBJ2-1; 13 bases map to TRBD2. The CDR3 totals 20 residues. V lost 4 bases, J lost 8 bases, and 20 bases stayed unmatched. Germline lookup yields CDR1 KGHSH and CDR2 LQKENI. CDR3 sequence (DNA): TGTGCCAGCTCACAACCAAACCCCGGGACTAGCGGGACAAAAATGGATGAGCAGTTCTTC. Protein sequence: CASSQPNPGTSGTKMDEQFF.

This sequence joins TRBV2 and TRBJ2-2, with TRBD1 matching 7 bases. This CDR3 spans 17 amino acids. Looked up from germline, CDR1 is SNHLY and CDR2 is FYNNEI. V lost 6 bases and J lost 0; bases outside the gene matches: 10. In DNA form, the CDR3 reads TGTGCCAGCAGGGGACAGTTAACACTTGCGAACACCGGGGAGCTGTTTTTT. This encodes CASRGQLTLANTGELFF.

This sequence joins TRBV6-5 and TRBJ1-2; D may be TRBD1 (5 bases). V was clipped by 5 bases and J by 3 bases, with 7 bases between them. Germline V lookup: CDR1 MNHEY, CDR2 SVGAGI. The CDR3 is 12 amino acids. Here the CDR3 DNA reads TGTGCCAGCAGTCAGGGTTACTATGGCTACACCTTC. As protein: CASSQGYYGYTF.

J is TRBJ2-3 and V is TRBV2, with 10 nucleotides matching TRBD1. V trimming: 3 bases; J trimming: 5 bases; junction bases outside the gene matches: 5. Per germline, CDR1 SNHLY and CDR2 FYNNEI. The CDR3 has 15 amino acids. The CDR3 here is CASSETGGLIDTQYF. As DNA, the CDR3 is TGTGCCAGCAGTGAGACAGGGGGCTTAATAGATACGCAGTATTTT.

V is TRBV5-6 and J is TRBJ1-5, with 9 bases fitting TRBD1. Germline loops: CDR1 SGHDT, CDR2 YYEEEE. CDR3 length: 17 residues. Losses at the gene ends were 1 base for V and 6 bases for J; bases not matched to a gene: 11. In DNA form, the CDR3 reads TGTGCCAGCAGCTTGAGGGGACACAGGGGGCTCGGTCAGCCCCAGCATTTT. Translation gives CASSLRGHRGLGQPQHF.

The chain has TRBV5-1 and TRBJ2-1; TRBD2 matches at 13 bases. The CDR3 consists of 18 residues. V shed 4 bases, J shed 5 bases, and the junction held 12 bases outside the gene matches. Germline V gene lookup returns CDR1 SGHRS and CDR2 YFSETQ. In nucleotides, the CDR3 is TGCGCCAGCAGCCCTTATAGGACTAGCGGGAGTAACCACAATGAGCAGTTCTTC. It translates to CASSPYRTSGSNHNEQFF.

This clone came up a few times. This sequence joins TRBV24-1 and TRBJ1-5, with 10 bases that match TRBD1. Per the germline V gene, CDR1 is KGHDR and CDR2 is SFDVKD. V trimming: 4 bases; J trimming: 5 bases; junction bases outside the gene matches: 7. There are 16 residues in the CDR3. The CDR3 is CATSDPSGTGDQPQHF. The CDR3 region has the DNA TGTGCCACCAGTGACCCCTCCGGGACAGGGGATCAGCCCCAGCATTTT.

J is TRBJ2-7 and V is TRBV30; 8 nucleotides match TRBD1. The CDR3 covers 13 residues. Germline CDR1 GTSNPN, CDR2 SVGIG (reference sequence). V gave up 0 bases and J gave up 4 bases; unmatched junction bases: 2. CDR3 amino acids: CAWSVQGEYEQYF. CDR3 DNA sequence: TGTGCCTGGAGTGTACAGGGGGAGTACGAGCAGTACTTC.

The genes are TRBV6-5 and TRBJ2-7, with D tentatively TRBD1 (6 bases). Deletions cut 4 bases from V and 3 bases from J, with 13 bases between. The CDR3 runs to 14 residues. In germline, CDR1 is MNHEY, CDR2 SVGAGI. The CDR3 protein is CASSSPDSYYEQYF. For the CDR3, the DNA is TGTGCCAGCAGTTCCCCGGACAGCTACTACGAGCAGTACTTC.

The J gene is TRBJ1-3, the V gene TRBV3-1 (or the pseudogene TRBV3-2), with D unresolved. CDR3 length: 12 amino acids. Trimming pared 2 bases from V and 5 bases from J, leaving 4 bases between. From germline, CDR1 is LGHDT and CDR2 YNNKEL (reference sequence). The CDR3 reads CASSQPRNTIYF. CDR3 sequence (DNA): TGTGCCAGCAGCCAACCAAGAAACACCATATATTTT.

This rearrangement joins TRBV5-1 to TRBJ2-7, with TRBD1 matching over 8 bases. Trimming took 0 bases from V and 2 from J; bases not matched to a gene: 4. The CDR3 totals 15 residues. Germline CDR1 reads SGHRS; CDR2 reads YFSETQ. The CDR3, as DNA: TGCGCCAGCAGCTTGGGCGGGACAGGCGCCTACGAGCAGTACTTC. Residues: CASSLGGTGAYEQYF.

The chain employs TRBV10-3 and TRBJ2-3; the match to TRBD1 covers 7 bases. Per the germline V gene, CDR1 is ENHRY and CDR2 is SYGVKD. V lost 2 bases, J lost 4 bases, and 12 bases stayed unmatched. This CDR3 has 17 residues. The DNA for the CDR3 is TGTGCCATCAGTGAGAATCCGACAGGGCCCTTTGCAGATACGCAGTATTTT. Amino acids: CAISENPTGPFADTQYF.

The CDR3 reads CATSRVDSYGYTF. CDR3 nucleotides: TGTGCCACCAGCCGGGTGGACTCCTATGGCTACACCTTC. The V gene is TRBV15, the J gene TRBJ1-2; no clear D gene. Germline V gene data show CDR1 as LNHNV and CDR2 as YYDKDF (reference sequence). V lost 5 bases and J lost 4, with 11 bases in between. The CDR3 contains 13 residues.

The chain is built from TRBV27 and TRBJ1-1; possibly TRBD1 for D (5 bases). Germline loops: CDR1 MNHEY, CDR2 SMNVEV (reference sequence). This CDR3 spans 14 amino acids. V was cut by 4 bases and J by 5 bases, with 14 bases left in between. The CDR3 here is CASSSPGLRTEAFF. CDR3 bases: TGTGCCAGCAGTTCACCAGGGTTGAGAACTGAAGCTTTCTTT.

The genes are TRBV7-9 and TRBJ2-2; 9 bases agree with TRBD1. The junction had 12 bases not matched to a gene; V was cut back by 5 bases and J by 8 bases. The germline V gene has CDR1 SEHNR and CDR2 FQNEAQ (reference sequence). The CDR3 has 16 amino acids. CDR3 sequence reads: CASSAPTGGSRGELFF. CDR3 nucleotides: TGTGCCAGCAGCGCTCCGACAGGGGGTTCTCGAGGGGAGCTGTTTTTT.

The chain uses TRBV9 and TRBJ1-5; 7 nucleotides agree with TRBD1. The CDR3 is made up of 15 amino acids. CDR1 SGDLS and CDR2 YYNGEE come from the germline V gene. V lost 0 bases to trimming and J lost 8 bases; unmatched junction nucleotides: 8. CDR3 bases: TGTGCCAGCAGCGTAGCAGAGGGGACAGTTGAGCCCCAGCATTTT. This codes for CASSVAEGTVEPQHF.

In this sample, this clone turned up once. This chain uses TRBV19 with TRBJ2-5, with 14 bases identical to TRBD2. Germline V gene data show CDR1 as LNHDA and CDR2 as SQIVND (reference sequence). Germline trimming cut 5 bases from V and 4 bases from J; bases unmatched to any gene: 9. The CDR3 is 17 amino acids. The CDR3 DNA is TGTGCCAGTAGTGGGCTAGGACTAGCGGGAGGAGGAGAGACCCAGTACTTC. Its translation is CASSGLGLAGGGETQYF.

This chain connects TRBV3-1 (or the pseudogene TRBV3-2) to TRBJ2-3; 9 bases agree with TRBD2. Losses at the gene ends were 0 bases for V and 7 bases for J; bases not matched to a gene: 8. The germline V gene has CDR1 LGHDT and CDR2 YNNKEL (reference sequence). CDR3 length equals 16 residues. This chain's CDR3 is CASSQEGSGRTNTQYF. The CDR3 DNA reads TGTGCCAGCAGCCAAGAAGGCAGCGGGAGGACGAATACGCAGTATTTT.

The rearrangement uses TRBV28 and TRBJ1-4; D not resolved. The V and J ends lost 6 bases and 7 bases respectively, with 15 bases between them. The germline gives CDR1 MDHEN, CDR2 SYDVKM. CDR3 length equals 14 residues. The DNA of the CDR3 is TGTGCCAGCAGGCTGGGAGAGGTCAGTGAAAAACTGTTTTTT. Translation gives CASRLGEVSEKLFF.